The entry below describes one T cell receptor (beta chain). The target antigen is unknown. V lost 4 bases and J lost 1, with 14 bases in between. Germline values: CDR1 LNHDA, CDR2 SQIVND (reference sequence). CDR3 size: 16 residues. These data are taken from a study of graft-versus-host responses after intestinal transplantation. Sequencing used immunoSEQ multiplex PCR; TCRdb keeps in-frame clones, though not all of them. This sample has under 100,000 clones, with 80% to 85% found just once. Sequencing used unstimulated CD4+ T cells sorted from spleen or lymph node cells, obtained before intestinal transplant. This TCR was sampled from a human donor who received an intestinal transplant. V and J are TRBV19 and TRBJ1-5; D may be TRBD1 (6 bases). The CDR3 here is CASSKGGGTSNQPQHF. CDR3 in DNA: TGTGCCAGTAGTAAGGGGGGAGGGACGAGCAATCAGCCCCAGCATTTT.